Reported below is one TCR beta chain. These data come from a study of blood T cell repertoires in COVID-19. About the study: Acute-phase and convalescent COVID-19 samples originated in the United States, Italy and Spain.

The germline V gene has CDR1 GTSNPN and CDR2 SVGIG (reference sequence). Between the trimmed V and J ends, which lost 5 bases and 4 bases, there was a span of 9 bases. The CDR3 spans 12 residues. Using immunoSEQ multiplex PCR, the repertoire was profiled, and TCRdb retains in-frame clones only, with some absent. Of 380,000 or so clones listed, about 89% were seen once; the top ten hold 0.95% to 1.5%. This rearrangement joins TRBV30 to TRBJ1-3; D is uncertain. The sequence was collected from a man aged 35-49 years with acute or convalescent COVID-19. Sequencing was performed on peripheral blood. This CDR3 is CAWALVGNTIYF. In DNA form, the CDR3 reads TGTGCCTGGGCGTTAGTGGGAAACACCATATATTTT.